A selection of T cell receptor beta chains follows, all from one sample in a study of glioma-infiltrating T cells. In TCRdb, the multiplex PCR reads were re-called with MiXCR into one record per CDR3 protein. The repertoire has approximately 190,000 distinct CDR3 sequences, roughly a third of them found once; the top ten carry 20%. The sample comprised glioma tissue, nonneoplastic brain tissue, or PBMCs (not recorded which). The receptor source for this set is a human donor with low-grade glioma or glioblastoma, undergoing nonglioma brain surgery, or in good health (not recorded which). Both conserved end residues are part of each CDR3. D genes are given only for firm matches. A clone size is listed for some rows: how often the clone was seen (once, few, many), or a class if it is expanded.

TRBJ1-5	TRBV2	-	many	TGTGCCAGCAGTGGACAGGTTGGCAATCAGCCCCAGCATTTT	CASSGQVGNQPQHF
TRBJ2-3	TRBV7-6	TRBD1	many	TGTGCCAGCAGCTTCCTACCGGGACAGGAAACAGATACGCAGTATTTT	CASSFLPGQETDTQYF
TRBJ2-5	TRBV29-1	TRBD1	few	TGCAGCGGCTACAGGGGTGGGGAGACCCAGTACTTC	CSGYRGGETQYF
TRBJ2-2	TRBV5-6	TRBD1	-	TGTGCCAGCAGCTTCTACAGGGGGGTGAACACCGGGGAGCTGTTTTTT	CASSFYRGVNTGELFF
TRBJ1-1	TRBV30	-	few	TGTGCCTGGAGCTTTACCCCCAACACTGAAGCTTTCTTT	CAWSFTPNTEAFF
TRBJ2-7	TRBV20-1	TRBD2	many	TGCAGTGCTCGCCCAGAGGGTAGCGGGAGCCGCGAGCAGTACTTC	CSARPEGSGSREQYF
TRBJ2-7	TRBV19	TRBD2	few	TGTGCCAGTAGTACCTTTACTAGCGGGAGGTTATACGAGCAGTACTTC	CASSTFTSGRLYEQYF
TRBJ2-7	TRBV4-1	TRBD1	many	TGCGCCAGCAGCCAAGCGGGGACAGGGTCCTACGAGCAGTACTTC	CASSQAGTGSYEQYF
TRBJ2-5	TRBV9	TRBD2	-	TGTGCCAGCAGCGGAGGGACTAGCGGGGAGACCCAGTACTTC	CASSGGTSGETQYF
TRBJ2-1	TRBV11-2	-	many	TGTGCCAGCAGCTTAACGGGGAATGAGCAGTTCTTC	CASSLTGNEQFF
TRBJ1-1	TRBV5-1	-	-	TGCGCCAGCAGCTCGGGGATGAACACTGAAGCTTTCTTT	CASSSGMNTEAFF
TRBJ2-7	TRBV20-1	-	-	TGCAGTGCTAGGGCGTGGACGGTTAATTCCTACGAGCAGTACTTC	CSARAWTVNSYEQYF
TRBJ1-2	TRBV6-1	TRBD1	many	TGTGCCAGCAGGGGGACAGGGGGCACCTATGGCTACACCTTC	CASRGTGGTYGYTF
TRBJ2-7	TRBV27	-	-	TGTGCCAGCAGGCAGGGTAGCGCATACGAGCAGTACTTC	CASRQGSAYEQYF
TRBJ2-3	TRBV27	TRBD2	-	TGTGCCAGCCTGGTAGCGGGAGCAGATACGCAGTATTTT	CASLVAGADTQYF
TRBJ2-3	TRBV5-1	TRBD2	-	TGCGCCAGCAGAAGGTCGGGACTAGCAACAGATACGCAGTATTTT	CASRRSGLATDTQYF
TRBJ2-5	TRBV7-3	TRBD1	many	TGTGCCAGCAGCTCGCGACAGGGCGCGACCCAGTACTTC	CASSSRQGATQYF
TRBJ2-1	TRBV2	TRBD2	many	TGTGCCAGCAGTGTGACTAGCGGGAGCTCCTACAATGAGCAGTTCTTC	CASSVTSGSSYNEQFF
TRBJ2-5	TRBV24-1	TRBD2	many	TGTGCCACCAGTGATAGCGGGGCCCCTCAAGAGACCCAGTACTTC	CATSDSGAPQETQYF
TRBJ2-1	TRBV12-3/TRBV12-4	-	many	TGTGCCAGCAGTTCGGGACACAATGAGCAGTTCTTC	CASSSGHNEQFF
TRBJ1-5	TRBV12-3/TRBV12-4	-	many	TGTGCCAGCACCCTCCAGGGAGATCAGCCCCAGCATTTT	CASTLQGDQPQHF
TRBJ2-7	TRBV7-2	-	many	TGTGCCAGCAGCTTAAGCGCGGCCCCCGAGCAGTACTTC	CASSLSAAPEQYF
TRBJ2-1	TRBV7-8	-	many	TGTGCCAGCAGCTTAGGCACTAGCCTTGGGCAGTTCTTC	CASSLGTSLGQFF
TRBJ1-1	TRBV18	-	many	TGTGCCAGCTCACCACTCCGGGGGCCCTGGAACACTGAAGCTTTCTTT	CASSPLRGPWNTEAFF
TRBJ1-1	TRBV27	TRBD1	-	TGTGCCGGCAGTCCCAGACAGGGGGCGGGAGCTTTCTTT	CAGSPRQGAGAFF
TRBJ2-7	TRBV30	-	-	TGTGCCTGGAGCGGCGGGGTAGGGAACGAGCAGTACTTC	CAWSGGVGNEQYF
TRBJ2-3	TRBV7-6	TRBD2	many	TGTGCCAGCAGCTTAGGGTGGGAGTACGAGCGGGAGACCCCCGATACGCAGTATTTT	CASSLGWEYERETPDTQYF
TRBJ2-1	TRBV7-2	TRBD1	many	TGTGCCAGCAGCTTCGCCCCCGGGACAGGGTTCAATGAGCAGTTCTTC	CASSFAPGTGFNEQFF
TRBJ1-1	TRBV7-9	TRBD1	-	TGTGCCAGCAGCTTACAGGGGGGGAGTGAAACTGAAGCTTTCTTT	CASSLQGGSETEAFF
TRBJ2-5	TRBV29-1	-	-	TGCAGCGTTCGGGCTAGCCCCCAAGAGACCCAGTACTTC	CSVRASPQETQYF
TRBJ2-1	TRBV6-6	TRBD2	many	TGTGCCAGCAGTTACTCCGGGACTAGAGCACCCAATGAGCAGTTCTTC	CASSYSGTRAPNEQFF
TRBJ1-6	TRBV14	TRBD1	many	TGTGCCAGCAGCCAAGATCGCGGACAGGGGGATTCACCCCTCCACTTT	CASSQDRGQGDSPLHF
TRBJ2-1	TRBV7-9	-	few	TGTGCCAGCAGCTTAGTATTAGATGTTCCCTACAATGAGCAGTTCTTC	CASSLVLDVPYNEQFF
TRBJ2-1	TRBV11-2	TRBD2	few	TGTGCCAGCAGCTCGAATTCTAGCGGCGGTTCCTACAATGAGCAGTTCTTC	CASSSNSSGGSYNEQFF
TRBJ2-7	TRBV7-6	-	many	TGTGCCAGCAGCTTACTGCGTCAGGGAGACGAGCAGTACTTC	CASSLLRQGDEQYF
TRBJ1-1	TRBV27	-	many	TGTGCCAGCAGTTTGACGGTAAGGCGAACTGAAGCTTTCTTT	CASSLTVRRTEAFF
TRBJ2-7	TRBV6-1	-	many	TGTGCCAGCAGCCCCATGGTCTCGACCTACGAGCAGTACTTC	CASSPMVSTYEQYF
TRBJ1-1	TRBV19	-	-	TGTGCCAGTAGTATAGACGCGGGAGCCAGTCTCGCTGAAGCTTTCTTT	CASSIDAGASLAEAFF
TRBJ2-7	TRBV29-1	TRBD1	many	TGCAGCGTTGAAGCGGGACAGGGATACGAGCAGTACTTC	CSVEAGQGYEQYF
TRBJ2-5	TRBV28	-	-	TGTGGCAGCAGCCCCCGGGACTCTAAGTTTGGGACTCAGTACTTC	CGSSPRDSKFGTQYF
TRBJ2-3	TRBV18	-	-	TGTGCCAGCTCACCGGGCTCCGGTACGCAGTATTTT	CASSPGSGTQYF
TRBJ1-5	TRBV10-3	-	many	TGTGCCAGTACAGGGAATAGCAATCAGCCCCAGCATTTT	CASTGNSNQPQHF
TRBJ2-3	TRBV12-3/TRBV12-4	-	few	TGTGCCAGTCTTCAGGGGCCCCTTAAGTATTTT	CASLQGPLKYF
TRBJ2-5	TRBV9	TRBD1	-	TGTGCCAGCAGCGCTTTGACAGGGTGGGGGGAGACCCAGTACTTC	CASSALTGWGETQYF
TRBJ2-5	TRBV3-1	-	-	TGTGCCAGCAGCCCGACGGGCCAAGAGGCCCAGTACTTC	CASSPTGQEAQYF
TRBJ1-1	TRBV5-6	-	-	TGTGCCAGCAGCTTGATCATGAGGGCTGAAGCTTTCTTT	CASSLIMRAEAFF
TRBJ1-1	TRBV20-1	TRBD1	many	TGCAGTGCTAGACCATGGGACAGGGGTTTGAACACTGAAGCTTTCTTT	CSARPWDRGLNTEAFF
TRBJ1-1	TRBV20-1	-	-	TGCAGTGCTAGAGATTCGGGGACCTTGGGGGCTTTCTTT	CSARDSGTLGAFF
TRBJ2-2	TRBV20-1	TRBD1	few	TGCAGTGCGCCTAAACAGGGGGCGAACACCGGGGAGCTGTTTTTT	CSAPKQGANTGELFF
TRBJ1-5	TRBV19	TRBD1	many	TGTGCCAGTAGGCCGACAGGGACTCAGCCCCAGCATTTT	CASRPTGTQPQHF
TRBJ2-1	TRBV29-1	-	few	TGCAGCGTTGCCCGCGTGTGGGTCGCTTACAATGAGCAGTTCTTC	CSVARVWVAYNEQFF
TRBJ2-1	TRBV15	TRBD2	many	TGTGCCACCAGCAGAGAGATCACTAGCGGGAGCGATGAGCAGTTCTTC	CATSREITSGSDEQFF
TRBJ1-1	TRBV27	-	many	TGTGCCAGCAGTTTATCGTGGGGGCTTGAAGCTTTCTTT	CASSLSWGLEAFF
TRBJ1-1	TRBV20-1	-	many	TGCAGTGCCCCCTTTGGGGAAGGAACTGAAGCTTTCTTT	CSAPFGEGTEAFF
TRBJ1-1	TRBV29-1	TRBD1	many	TGCAGCTCCTCGGGACAGGCCAACACTGAAGCTTTCTTT	CSSSGQANTEAFF
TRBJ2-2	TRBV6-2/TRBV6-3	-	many	TGTGCCAGCAGTTGGGGGGTGAACACCGGGGAGCTGTTTTTT	CASSWGVNTGELFF
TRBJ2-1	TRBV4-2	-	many	TGTGCCAGCAGCCAAGCATTCGGGGATGAGCAGTTCTTC	CASSQAFGDEQFF